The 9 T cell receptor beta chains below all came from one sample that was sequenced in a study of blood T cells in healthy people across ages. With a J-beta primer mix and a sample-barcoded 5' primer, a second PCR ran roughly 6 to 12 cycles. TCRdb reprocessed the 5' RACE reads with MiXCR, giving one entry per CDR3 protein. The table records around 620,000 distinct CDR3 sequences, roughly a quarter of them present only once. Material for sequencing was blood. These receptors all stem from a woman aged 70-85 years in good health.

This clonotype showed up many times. The CDR3 loop is CASSLRTNTEAFF. The CDR3 DNA follows: TGTGCCAGCAGCTTACGGACGAACACTGAAGCTTTCTTT. The rearrangement links TRBV7-2 to TRBJ1-1; D remains ambiguous. The CDR3 is 13 amino acids. Trimming shortened V by 2 bases and J by 1 base, and 5 bases separated the two germline ends. The germline V gene has CDR1 SGHTA and CDR2 FQGNSA. The whole variable domain, filled in from reference TRBV7-2 and TRBJ1-1, reads GAGVSQSPSNKVTEKGKDVELRCDPISGHTALYWYRQSLGQGLEFLIYFQGNSAPDKSGLPSDRFSAERTGGSVSTLTIQRTQQEDSAVYLCASSLRTNTEAFFGQGTRLTVV.

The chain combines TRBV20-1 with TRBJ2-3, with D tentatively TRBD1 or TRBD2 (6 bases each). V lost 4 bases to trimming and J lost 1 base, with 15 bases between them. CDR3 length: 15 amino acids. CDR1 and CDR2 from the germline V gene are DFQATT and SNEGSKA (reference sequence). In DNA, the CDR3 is TGCAGTGCTAAGCTAGGGGGGATGGGCACAGATACGCAGTATTTT. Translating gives CSAKLGGMGTDTQYF.

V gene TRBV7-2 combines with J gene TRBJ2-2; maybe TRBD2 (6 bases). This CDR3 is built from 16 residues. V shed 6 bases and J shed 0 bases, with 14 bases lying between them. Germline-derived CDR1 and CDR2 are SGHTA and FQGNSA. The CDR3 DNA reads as TGTGCCAGCAGAAAAGAGCGGGCGACGAACACCGGGGAGCTGTTTTTT. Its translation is CASRKERATNTGELFF. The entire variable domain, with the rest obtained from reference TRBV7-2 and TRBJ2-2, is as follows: GAGVSQSPSNKVTEKGKDVELRCDPISGHTALYWYRQSLGQGLEFLIYFQGNSAPDKSGLPSDRFSAERTGGSVSTLTIQRTQQEDSAVYLCASRKERATNTGELFFGEGSRLTVL.

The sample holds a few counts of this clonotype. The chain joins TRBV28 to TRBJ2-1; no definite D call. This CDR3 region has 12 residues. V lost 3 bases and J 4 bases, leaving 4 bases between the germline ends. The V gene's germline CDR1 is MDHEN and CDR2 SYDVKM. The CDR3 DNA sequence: TGTGCCAGCAGTTTTGTGTACAATGAGCAGTTCTTC. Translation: CASSFVYNEQFF.

The CDR3 loop is CSARNREGYYGYTF. The DNA of the CDR3 is TGCAGTGCTAGAAACAGGGAGGGTTACTATGGCTACACCTTC. J is TRBJ1-2 and V is TRBV20-1, with D possibly being TRBD1 (6 bases). V was trimmed by 2 bases and J by 3 bases, leaving 13 bases between them. The CDR3 is 14 residues long. Germline values: CDR1 DFQATT, CDR2 SNEGSKA (reference sequence).

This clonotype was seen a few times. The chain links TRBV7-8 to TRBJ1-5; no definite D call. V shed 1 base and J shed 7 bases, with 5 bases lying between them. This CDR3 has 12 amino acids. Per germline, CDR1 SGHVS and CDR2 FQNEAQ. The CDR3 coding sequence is TGTGCCAGCAGCTTAGATCAGCAGCCCCAGCATTTT. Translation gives CASSLDQQPQHF.

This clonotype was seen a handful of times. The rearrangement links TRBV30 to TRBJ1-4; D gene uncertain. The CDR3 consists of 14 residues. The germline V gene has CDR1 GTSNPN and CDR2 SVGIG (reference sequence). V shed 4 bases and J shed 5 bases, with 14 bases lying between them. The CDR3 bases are TGTGCCTGGACCTTAGGAGGACGGAATGAAAAACTGTTTTTT. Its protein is CAWTLGGRNEKLFF.

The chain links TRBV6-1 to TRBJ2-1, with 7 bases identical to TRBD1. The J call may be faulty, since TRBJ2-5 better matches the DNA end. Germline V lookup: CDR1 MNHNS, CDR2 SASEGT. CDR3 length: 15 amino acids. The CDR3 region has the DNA TGTGCCAGCAGTGGACGACAGGGAGTGGAAGAGACCCAGTACTTC. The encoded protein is CASSGRQGVEETQYF.

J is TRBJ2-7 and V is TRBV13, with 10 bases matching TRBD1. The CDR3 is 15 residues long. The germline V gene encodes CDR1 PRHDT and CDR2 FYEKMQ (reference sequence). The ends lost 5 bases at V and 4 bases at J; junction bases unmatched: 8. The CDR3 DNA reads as TGTGCCAGCAGCACCCGCCCGGGACAGGGGTACGAGCAGTACTTC. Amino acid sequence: CASSTRPGQGYEQYF.